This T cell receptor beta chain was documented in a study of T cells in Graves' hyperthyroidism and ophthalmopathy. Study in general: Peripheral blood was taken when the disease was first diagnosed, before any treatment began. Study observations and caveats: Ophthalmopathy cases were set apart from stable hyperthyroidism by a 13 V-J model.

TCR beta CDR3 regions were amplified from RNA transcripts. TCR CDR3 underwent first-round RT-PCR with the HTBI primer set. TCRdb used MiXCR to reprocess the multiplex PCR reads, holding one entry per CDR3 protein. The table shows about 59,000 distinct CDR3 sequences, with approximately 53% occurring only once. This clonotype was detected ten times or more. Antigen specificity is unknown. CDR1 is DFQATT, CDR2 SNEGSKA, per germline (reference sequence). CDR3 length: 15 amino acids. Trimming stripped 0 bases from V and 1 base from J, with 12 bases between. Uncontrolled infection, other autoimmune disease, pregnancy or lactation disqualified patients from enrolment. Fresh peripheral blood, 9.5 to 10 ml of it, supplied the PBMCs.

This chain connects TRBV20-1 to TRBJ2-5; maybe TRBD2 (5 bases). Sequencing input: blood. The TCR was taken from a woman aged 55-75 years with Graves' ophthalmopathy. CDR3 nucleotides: TGCAGTGCTAGAGAGCGACTACATAGCCAAGAGACCCAGTACTTC. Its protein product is CSARERLHSQETQYF.